Listed below are T cell receptor beta chains from one sample, sequenced in a study of blood T cell repertoires in COVID-19. Repertoires were generated with immunoSEQ multiplex PCR, while TCRdb's copy carries only in-frame clones and drops some. This sample has 200,000 or so clones; around 80% occur once, and the top ten carry around 2.4%. Sequenced input: peripheral blood. These receptors were obtained from a man aged 40-50 years who had recovered from COVID-19. Both conserved end residues are part of each CDR3. Each record gives: J gene, clone size, V gene, D gene, CDR3 DNA, CDR3 protein. D genes are given only for firm matches. Size is stated for part of the rows, as once, few or many counts, or as a class when the clone is expanded.

J: TRBJ2-2; size: once; V: TRBV11-2; D: -; DNA: TGTGCCAGCACTGGGGGCTGGCCGGGGCTCGCCGGGGAGCTGTTTTTT; CDR3: CASTGGWPGLAGELFF
J: TRBJ1-1; size: -; V: TRBV18; D: TRBD1; DNA: TGTGCCAGCTCACCGGACAGGATGAACACTGAAGCTTTCTTT; CDR3: CASSPDRMNTEAFF
J: TRBJ2-2; size: once; V: TRBV4-3; D: -; DNA: TGCGCCAGCAGCCAGGAATATTGGACAGCGAACACCGGGGAGCTGTTTTTT; CDR3: CASSQEYWTANTGELFF
J: TRBJ2-7; size: -; V: TRBV9; D: TRBD2; DNA: TGTGCCAGCAGCTTAAGGGCTAGCGGGAGCTACGAGCAGTACTTC; CDR3: CASSLRASGSYEQYF
J: TRBJ1-2; size: -; V: TRBV2; D: TRBD1; DNA: TGTGCCAGCAGGGGACAGAACTATGGCTACACCTTC; CDR3: CASRGQNYGYTF
J: TRBJ2-1; size: -; V: TRBV29-1; D: -; DNA: TGCAGCGTTCTCAGACTAGGGTCGGATGAGCAGTTCTTC; CDR3: CSVLRLGSDEQFF
J: TRBJ1-1; size: -; V: TRBV14; D: -; DNA: TGTGCCAGCAGCCAAGTAGTTAGTATGAACACTGAAGCTTTCTTT; CDR3: CASSQVVSMNTEAFF
J: TRBJ1-2; size: -; V: TRBV28; D: -; DNA: TGTGCCAGCAGTTCCCCTGTAAACTATGGCTACACCTTC; CDR3: CASSSPVNYGYTF
J: TRBJ2-3; size: -; V: TRBV5-6; D: TRBD1; DNA: TGTGCCAGCAGCCCGGTTGAGGGGGCGGATACGCAGTATTTT; CDR3: CASSPVEGADTQYF
J: TRBJ2-5; size: -; V: TRBV6-5; D: TRBD2; DNA: TGTGCCAGCAGTTACGGGACTAGCGGATACTTGGAGACCCAGTACTTC; CDR3: CASSYGTSGYLETQYF
J: TRBJ2-7; size: -; V: TRBV6-2/TRBV6-3; D: TRBD1; DNA: TGTGCCAGCACCCCGGGACAGAGGACGCAGTACTTC; CDR3: CASTPGQRTQYF
J: TRBJ2-5; size: -; V: TRBV7-2; D: TRBD1; DNA: TGTGCCAGCAGCCGGCGACAGGGACCGGAGACCCAGTACTTC; CDR3: CASSRRQGPETQYF
J: TRBJ1-1; size: -; V: TRBV6-2/TRBV6-3; D: -; DNA: TGTGCCAGCAGTTACTTAGGGAGTAGGACTGAAGCTTTCTTT; CDR3: CASSYLGSRTEAFF
J: TRBJ2-2; size: -; V: TRBV18; D: TRBD2; DNA: TGTGCCAGCTCACCACGGGTTCCTAGCGGCACCGGGGAGCTGTTTTTT; CDR3: CASSPRVPSGTGELFF